The T cell receptor (beta chain) under discussion was sequenced for a study of cytomegalovirus exposure and HLA in healthy donors. Study summary: One earlier analysis, a look at about 179 million T cells, found some 100 million unique TCR beta sequences. Early release data held tens of millions of unique TCRs from HLA-typed donors. Study results and limitations: Analysis was carried out at a later point, and it linked a missense DCLRE1C variant to TCR beta V- and J-gene trimming. Several top significant clusters appeared, in a later analysis, to be linked to common viral pathogens.

About this clone: Its antigen is not identified.

V lost 5 bases, J lost 1 base, and 20 bases lay in between. This CDR3 contains 17 residues. CDR1 is SEHNR and CDR2 is FQNEAQ in the germline V gene (reference sequence). PCR employed 60 Vbeta and 13 Jbeta primers. Only in-frame clones appear in the TCRdb table, and some are missing; sequencing was by immunoSEQ multiplex PCR. The profile shows about 98,000 clones, about three quarters of them singletons. The clonotype comes from a man aged 40-49 years in good health and CMV-seronegative. The chain combines TRBV7-9 with TRBJ1-1; D is unclear. Sample: PBMCs. CDR3 nucleotides: TGTGCCAGCAGCCCACGGGGTGTGTCTCAAGGGAACACTGAAGCTTTCTTT. It specifies CASSPRGVSQGNTEAFF.